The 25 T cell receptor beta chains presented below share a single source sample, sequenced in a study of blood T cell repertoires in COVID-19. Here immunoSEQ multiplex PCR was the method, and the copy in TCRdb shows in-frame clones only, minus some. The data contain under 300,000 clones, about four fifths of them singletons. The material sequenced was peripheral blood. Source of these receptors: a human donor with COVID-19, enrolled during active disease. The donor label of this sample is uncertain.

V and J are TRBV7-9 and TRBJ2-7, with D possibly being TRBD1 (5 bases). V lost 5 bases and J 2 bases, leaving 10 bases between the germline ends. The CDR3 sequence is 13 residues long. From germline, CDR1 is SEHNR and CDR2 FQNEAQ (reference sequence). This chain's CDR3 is CASSQTVTYEQYF. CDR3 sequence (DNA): TGTGCCAGCAGCCAGACAGTCACCTACGAGCAGTACTTC.

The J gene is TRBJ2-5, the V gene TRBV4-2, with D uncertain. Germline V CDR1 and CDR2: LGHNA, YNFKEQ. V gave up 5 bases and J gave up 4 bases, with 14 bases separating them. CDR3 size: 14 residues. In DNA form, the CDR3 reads TGTGCCAGCAGCGCCCGGGTGAGAGGAGAGACCCAGTACTTC. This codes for CASSARVRGETQYF.

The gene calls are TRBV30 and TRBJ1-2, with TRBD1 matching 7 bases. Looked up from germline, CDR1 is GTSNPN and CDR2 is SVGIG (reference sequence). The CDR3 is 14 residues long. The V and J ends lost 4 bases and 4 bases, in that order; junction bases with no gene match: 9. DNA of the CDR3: TGTGCCTGGACCCTAGGAGGGGGCGGCTATGGCTACACCTTC. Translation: CAWTLGGGGYGYTF. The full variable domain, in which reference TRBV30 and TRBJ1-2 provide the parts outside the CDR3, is SQTIHQWPATLVQPVGSPLSLECTVEGTSNPNLYWYRQAAGRGLQLLFYSVGIGQISSEVPQNLSASRPQDRQFILSSKKLLLSDSGFYLCAWTLGGGGYGYTFGSGTRLTVV.

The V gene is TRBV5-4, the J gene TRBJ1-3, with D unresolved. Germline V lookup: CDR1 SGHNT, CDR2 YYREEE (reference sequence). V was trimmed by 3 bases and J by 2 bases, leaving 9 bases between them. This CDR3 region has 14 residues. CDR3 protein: CASSSEVAGNTIYF. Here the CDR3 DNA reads TGTGCCAGCAGCTCCGAGGTCGCTGGAAACACCATATATTTT.

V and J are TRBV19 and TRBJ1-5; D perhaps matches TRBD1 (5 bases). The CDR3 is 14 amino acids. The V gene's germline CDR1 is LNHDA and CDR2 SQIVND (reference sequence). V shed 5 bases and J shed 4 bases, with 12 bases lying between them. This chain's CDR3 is CASSSSRVNQPQHF. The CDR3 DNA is TGTGCCAGTAGTTCCTCCAGGGTGAATCAGCCCCAGCATTTT.

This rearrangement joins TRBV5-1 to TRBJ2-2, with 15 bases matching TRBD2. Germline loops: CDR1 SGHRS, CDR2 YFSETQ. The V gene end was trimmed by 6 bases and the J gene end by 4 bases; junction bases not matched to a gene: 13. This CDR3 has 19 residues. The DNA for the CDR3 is TGCGCCAGCACCACTACAACTGGACTAGCGGGAGGGGCCACCGGGGAGCTGTTTTTT. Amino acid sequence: CASTTTTGLAGGATGELFF.

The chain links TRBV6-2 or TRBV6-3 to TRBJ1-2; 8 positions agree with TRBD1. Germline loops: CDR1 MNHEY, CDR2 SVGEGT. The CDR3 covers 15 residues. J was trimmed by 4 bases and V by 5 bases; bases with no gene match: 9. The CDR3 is CASSTMRTGTYGYTF. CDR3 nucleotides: TGTGCCAGCAGTACTATGAGGACAGGGACCTATGGCTACACCTTC.

This CDR3 reads CASSSEGYQPQHF. The CDR3 nucleotides are TGTGCCAGTAGTTCGGAGGGATATCAGCCCCAGCATTTT. The chain couples TRBV19 to TRBJ1-5; D is unclear. Trimming shortened V by 5 bases and J by 5 bases, and 10 bases separated the two germline ends. This CDR3 region has 13 residues. The germline V gene has CDR1 LNHDA and CDR2 SQIVND (reference sequence).

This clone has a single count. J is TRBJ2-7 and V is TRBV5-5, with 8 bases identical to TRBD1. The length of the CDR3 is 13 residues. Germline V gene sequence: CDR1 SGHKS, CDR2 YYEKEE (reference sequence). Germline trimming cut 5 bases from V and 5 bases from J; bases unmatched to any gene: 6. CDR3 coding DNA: TGTGCCAGCAGAAGGACAGGGTTGGACGAGCAGTACTTC. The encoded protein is CASRRTGLDEQYF.

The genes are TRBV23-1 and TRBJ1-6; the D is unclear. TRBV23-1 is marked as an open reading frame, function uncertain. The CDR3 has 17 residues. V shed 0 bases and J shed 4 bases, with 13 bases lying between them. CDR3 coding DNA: TGCGCCAGCAGTCAATCTTCTGCCGGGGAATATAATTCACCCCTCCACTTT. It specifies CASSQSSAGEYNSPLHF.

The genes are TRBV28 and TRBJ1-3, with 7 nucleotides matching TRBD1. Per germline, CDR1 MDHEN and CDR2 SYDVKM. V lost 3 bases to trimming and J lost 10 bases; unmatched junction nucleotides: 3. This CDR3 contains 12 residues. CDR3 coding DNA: TGTGCCAGCAGTTTTAACAGGGGAACCATATATTTT. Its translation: CASSFNRGTIYF.

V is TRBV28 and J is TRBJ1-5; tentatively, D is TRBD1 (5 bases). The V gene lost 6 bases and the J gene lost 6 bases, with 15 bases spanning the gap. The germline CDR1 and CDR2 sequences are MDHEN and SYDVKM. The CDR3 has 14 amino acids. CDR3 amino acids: CASRVSQGGQPQHF. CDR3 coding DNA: TGTGCCAGCAGGGTATCGCAGGGAGGTCAGCCCCAGCATTTT.

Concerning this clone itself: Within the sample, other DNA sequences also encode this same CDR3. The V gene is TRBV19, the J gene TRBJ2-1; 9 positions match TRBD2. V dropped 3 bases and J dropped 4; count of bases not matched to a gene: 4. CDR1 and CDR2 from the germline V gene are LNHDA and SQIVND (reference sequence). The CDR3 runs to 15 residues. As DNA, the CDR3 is TGTGCCAGTAGTATCTCAGCGGGAGGATACAATGAGCAGTTCTTC. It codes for CASSISAGGYNEQFF.

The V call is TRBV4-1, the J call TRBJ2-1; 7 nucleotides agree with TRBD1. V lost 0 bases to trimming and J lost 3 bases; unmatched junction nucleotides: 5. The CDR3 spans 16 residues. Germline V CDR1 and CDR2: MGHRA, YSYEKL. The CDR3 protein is CASSQDGTAYYNEQFF. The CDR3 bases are TGCGCCAGCAGCCAAGATGGGACAGCTTACTACAATGAGCAGTTCTTC.

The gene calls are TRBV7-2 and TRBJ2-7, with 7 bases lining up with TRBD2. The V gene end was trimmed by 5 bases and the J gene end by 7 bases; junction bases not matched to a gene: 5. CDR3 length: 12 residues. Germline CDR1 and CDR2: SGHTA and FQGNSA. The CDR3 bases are TGTGCCAGCAGCCATATGCGGGGGGAGCAGTACTTC. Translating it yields CASSHMRGEQYF.

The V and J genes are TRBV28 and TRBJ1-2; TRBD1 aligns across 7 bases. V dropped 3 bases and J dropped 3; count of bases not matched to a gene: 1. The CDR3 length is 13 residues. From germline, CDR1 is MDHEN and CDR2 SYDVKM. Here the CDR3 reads CASSLGQYYGYTF. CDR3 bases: TGTGCCAGCAGTTTGGGACAGTACTATGGCTACACCTTC.

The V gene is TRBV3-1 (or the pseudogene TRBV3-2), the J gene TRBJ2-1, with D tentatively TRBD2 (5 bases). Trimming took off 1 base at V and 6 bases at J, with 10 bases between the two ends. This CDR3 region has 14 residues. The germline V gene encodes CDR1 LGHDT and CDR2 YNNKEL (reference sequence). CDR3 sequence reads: CASSQVLTSNEQFF. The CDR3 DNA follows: TGTGCCAGCAGCCAAGTCCTAACTAGCAATGAGCAGTTCTTC.

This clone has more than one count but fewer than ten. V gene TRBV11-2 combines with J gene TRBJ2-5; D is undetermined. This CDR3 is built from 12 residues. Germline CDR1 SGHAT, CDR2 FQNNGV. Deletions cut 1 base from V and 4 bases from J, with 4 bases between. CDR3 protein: CASSLALETQYF. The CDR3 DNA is TGTGCCAGCAGCTTAGCTTTAGAGACCCAGTACTTC.

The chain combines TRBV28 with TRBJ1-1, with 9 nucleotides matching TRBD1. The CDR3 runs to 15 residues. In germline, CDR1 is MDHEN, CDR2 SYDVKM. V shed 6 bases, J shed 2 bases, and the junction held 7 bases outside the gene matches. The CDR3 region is CASRGDRAVNTEAFF. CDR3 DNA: TGTGCCAGCAGGGGGGACAGGGCCGTAAACACTGAAGCTTTCTTT.

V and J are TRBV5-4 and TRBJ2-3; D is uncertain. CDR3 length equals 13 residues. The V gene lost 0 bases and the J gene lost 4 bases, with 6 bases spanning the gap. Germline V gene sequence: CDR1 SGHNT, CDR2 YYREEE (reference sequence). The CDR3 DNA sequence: TGTGCCAGCAGCTTGGCCACATCAGATACGCAGTATTTT. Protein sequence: CASSLATSDTQYF.

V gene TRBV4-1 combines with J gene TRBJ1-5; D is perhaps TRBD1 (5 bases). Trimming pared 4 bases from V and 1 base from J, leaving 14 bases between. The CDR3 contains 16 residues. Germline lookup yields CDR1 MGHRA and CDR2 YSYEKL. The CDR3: CASSRFWGGSNQPQHF. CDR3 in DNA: TGCGCCAGCAGCCGATTCTGGGGGGGGAGCAATCAGCCCCAGCATTTT.

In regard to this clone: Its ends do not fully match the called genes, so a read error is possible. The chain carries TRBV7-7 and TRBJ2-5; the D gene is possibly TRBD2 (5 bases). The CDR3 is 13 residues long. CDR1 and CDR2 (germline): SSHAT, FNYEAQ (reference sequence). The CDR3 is CASSRGGQETQYF. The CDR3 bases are TGTGCTAGCAGCCGAGGCGGGCAAGAGACCCAGTACTTC.

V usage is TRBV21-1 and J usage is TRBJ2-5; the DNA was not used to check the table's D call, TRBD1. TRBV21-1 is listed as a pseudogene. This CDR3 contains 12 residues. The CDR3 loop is CASSNFTGAEYF. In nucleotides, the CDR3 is TGTGCCAGCAGCAACTTCACAGGGGCTGAGTACTTC.

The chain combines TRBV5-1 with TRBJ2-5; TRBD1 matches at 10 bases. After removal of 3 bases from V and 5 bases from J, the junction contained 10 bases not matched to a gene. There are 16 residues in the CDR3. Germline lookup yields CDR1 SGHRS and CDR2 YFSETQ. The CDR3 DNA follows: TGCGCCAGCAGCTGGACCGGGACAGGGGCCGTGGAGACCCAGTACTTC. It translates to CASSWTGTGAVETQYF.

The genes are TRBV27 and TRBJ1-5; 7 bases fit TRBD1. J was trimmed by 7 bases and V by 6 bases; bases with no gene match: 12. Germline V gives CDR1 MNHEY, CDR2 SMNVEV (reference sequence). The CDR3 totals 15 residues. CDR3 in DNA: TGTGCCAGCAGGGCTTCCGGGACAGTGGTCCAGCCCCAGCATTTT. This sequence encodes CASRASGTVVQPQHF.